Presented here are 22 T cell receptor beta chains from one specimen sequenced in a study of Ad26.COV2.S vaccination and SARS-CoV-2 variants. Treatment reported: some 20 received Ad26.COV2.S at low or high dose, single or two shots; five or six received placebo; per-sample allocation not given. On day 63 after the first injection, vaccine and placebo recipients gave samples. Repertoires were generated with immunoSEQ multiplex PCR, while TCRdb's copy carries only in-frame clones and drops some. The sample lists 250,000 to 300,000 clones; 87% were seen once. The sample was peripheral blood, taken in a trial of Ad26.COV2.S vaccine versus placebo. Receptors originate from a person between 18 and 60 years old who received the Ad26.COV2.S COVID-19 vaccine or a placebo.

The gene calls are TRBV3-1 (or the pseudogene TRBV3-2) and TRBJ2-7, with D hard to call. V lost 0 bases and J 3 bases, leaving 9 bases between the germline ends. The CDR3 contains 14 residues. Germline CDR1 reads LGHDT; CDR2 reads YNNKEL (reference sequence). The CDR3 spells CASSQDARDYEQYF. In DNA form, the CDR3 reads TGTGCCAGCAGCCAAGATGCAAGAGACTACGAGCAGTACTTC.

The chain joins TRBV5-6 to TRBJ2-7, with TRBD1 matching 11 bases. V was pared by 7 bases and J by 7 bases, with 7 bases of the junction left unmatched. Germline assignment: CDR1 SGHDT and CDR2 YYEEEE. This CDR3 is 13 amino acids long. CDR3 residues: CASAEGTGGEQYF. CDR3 DNA sequence: TGTGCCAGCGCCGAAGGGACAGGGGGAGAGCAGTACTTC.

The V and J genes are TRBV7-2 and TRBJ2-7; weak D call: TRBD2 (6 bases). Trimming took off 0 bases at V and 6 bases at J, with 9 bases between the two ends. The CDR3 sequence is 13 residues long. Germline V gene lookup returns CDR1 SGHTA and CDR2 FQGNSA. The CDR3 sequence is CASSLAQAGEQYF. The DNA for the CDR3 is TGTGCCAGCAGCTTAGCCCAAGCGGGCGAGCAGTACTTC.

The CDR3 coding sequence is TGTGCCAGCAGTTCTGAGGACGGGAGCTCCTATAATTCACCCCTCCACTTT. The encoded protein is CASSSEDGSSYNSPLHF. The rearrangement joins TRBV28 to TRBJ1-6; D uncertain. This CDR3 region has 17 residues. Germline assignment: CDR1 MDHEN and CDR2 SYDVKM. Between the trimmed V and J ends, which lost 4 bases and 0 bases, there was a span of 13 bases. The complete variable domain, with remaining parts taken from reference TRBV28 and TRBJ1-6, reads DVKVTQSSRYLVKRTGEKVFLECVQDMDHENMFWYRQDPGLGLRLIYFSYDVKMKEKGDIPEGYSVSREKKERFSLILESASTNQTSMYLCASSSEDGSSYNSPLHFGNGTRLTVT.

This clone showed up just once. The genes are TRBV28 and TRBJ2-1; D may correspond to TRBD1 or TRBD2 (5 bases each). V was pared by 6 bases and J by 5 bases, with 20 bases between. Germline V gene lookup returns CDR1 MDHEN and CDR2 SYDVKM. CDR3 length: 16 residues. CDR3 nucleotide sequence: TGTGCCAGCAGCTACCTACTTGGGGGTTCCCACAATGAGCAGTTCTTC. It is translated as CASSYLLGGSHNEQFF. Filled out from reference TRBV28 and TRBJ2-1, the complete variable domain reads DVKVTQSSRYLVKRTGEKVFLECVQDMDHENMFWYRQDPGLGLRLIYFSYDVKMKEKGDIPEGYSVSREKKERFSLILESASTNQTSMYLCASSYLLGGSHNEQFFGPGTRLTVL.

The chain couples TRBV29-1 to TRBJ1-2, with 7 bases identical to TRBD1. This CDR3 is built from 12 residues. Losses at the gene ends were 6 bases for V and 2 bases for J; bases not matched to a gene: 3. Germline lookup yields CDR1 SQVTM and CDR2 ANQGSEA. CDR3 bases: TGCAGCGTGGAGGACAGGAACTATGGCTACACCTTC. Residues: CSVEDRNYGYTF.

This clone has a handful of counts. The V call is TRBV3-1 (or the pseudogene TRBV3-2), the J call TRBJ2-3; TRBD2 matches at 7 bases. CDR3 size: 13 residues. V was pared by 7 bases and J by 14 bases, with 15 bases of the junction left unmatched. Per the germline V gene, CDR1 is LGHDT and CDR2 is YNNKEL (reference sequence). Written as DNA, the CDR3 is TGTGCCAGCAACCCTAATAACCGGGGGGAATTGTATTTT. Translating gives CASNPNNRGELYF.

The chain carries TRBV3-1 (or the pseudogene TRBV3-2) and TRBJ2-3; D is undetermined. V was pared by 5 bases and J by 6 bases, with 6 bases between. CDR1 LGHDT and CDR2 YNNKEL come from the germline V gene (reference sequence). The CDR3 spans 11 residues. The CDR3 sequence: CASSSMDTQYF. Here the CDR3 DNA reads TGTGCCAGCAGCTCAATGGATACGCAGTATTTT.

Turning to this clone: Other nucleotide sequences from this sample produce the same CDR3. This chain joins TRBV7-2 and TRBJ1-2; 9 bases are shared with TRBD1. The germline CDR1 and CDR2 sequences are SGHTA and FQGNSA. This CDR3 contains 14 residues. V was pared by 5 bases and J by 4 bases, with 5 bases of the junction left unmatched. CDR3 sequence (DNA): TGTGCCAGCAGCCTGGGACAGGGAGGCTATGGCTACACCTTC. This sequence encodes CASSLGQGGYGYTF.

This clone was found a few times. The CDR3 DNA follows: TGTGCCACCAGCAGAGACTGGACAGAAAGCACCAAATCGAGTGAGCAGTACTTC. Protein sequence: CATSRDWTESTKSSEQYF. The chain combines TRBV15 with TRBJ2-7; D is possibly TRBD1 (6 bases). V dropped 0 bases and J dropped 7 bases, with 25 bases sitting between them. This CDR3 comprises 18 residues. Germline V gene sequence: CDR1 LNHNV, CDR2 YYDKDF (reference sequence).

This chain connects TRBV5-4 to TRBJ2-3; D is ambiguous. Germline CDR1 is SGHNT and CDR2 is YYREEE (reference sequence). The V and J ends lost 0 bases and 2 bases respectively, with 10 bases between them. The CDR3 runs 15 residues. The chain's CDR3 is CASSLDSRTTDTQYF. CDR3 nucleotide sequence: TGTGCCAGCAGCTTGGATAGCCGTACCACAGATACGCAGTATTTT.

This clone occurred once. The rearrangement links TRBV27 to TRBJ2-5; tentatively, D is TRBD1 (6 bases). Looked up from germline, CDR1 is MNHEY and CDR2 is SMNVEV (reference sequence). Trimming took 6 bases from V and 1 from J, leaving 12 bases between them. This CDR3 has 14 residues. CDR3 amino acids: CASSPPGVQETQYF. In DNA form, the CDR3 reads TGTGCCAGCAGCCCTCCAGGGGTCCAAGAGACCCAGTACTTC.

The rearrangement joins TRBV5-1 to TRBJ1-6, with TRBD1 as a possible D gene (6 bases). The germline V gene encodes CDR1 SGHRS and CDR2 YFSETQ. Trimming removed 1 base at V and 10 bases at J, with 18 bases between. This CDR3 contains 16 residues. The CDR3 bases are TGCGCCAGCAGCTTGACCGGGACATATTATGGGTCACCCCTCCACTTT. Protein: CASSLTGTYYGSPLHF. Together with reference TRBV5-1 and TRBJ1-6, the CDR3 gives the full variable domain: KAGVTQTPRYLIKTRGQQVTLSCSPISGHRSVSWYQQTPGQGLQFLFEYFSETQRNKGNFPGRFSGRQFSNSRSEMNVSTLELGDSALYLCASSLTGTYYGSPLHFGNGTRLTVT.

The chain couples TRBV12-5 to TRBJ1-5, with D maybe TRBD1 (6 bases). V shed 7 bases and J shed 6 bases, with 13 bases lying between them. Germline CDR1 and CDR2: LGHNT and FRNRAP. This CDR3 spans 13 amino acids. Here the CDR3 reads CASALEQGQPQHF. The CDR3 DNA follows: TGTGCTAGTGCCCTGGAACAGGGTCAGCCCCAGCATTTT.

This chain links TRBV10-1 with TRBJ2-2; TRBD1 aligns across 10 bases. J lost 2 bases, V lost 4 bases, and 1 base had no gene match. The length of the CDR3 is 15 residues. The germline CDR1 and CDR2 sequences are WNHNN and SYGVQD (reference sequence). For the CDR3, the DNA is TGCGCCAGCAGTGGGGACAGGGGCAACACCGGGGAGCTGTTTTTT. Translating gives CASSGDRGNTGELFF.

V usage is TRBV29-1 and J usage is TRBJ1-1; tentative D call: TRBD1 (5 bases). The V gene lost 4 bases and the J gene lost 2 bases, with 14 bases spanning the gap. CDR1 is SQVTM, CDR2 ANQGSEA, per germline. The CDR3 extends over 14 amino acids. The CDR3 nucleotides are TGCAGCGTTGTAGCGGGACTAACAAACACTGAAGCTTTCTTT. This gives the protein CSVVAGLTNTEAFF.

V and J are TRBV18 and TRBJ1-2; D remains ambiguous. V lost 0 bases, J lost 2 bases, and 4 bases lay in between. The CDR3 has 13 residues. Germline V gene data show CDR1 as KGHSH and CDR2 as LQKENI. The CDR3 here is CASSPPVNYGYTF. CDR3 coding DNA: TGTGCCAGCTCACCACCCGTGAACTATGGCTACACCTTC.

The chain recombines TRBV12-5 with TRBJ1-2; 7 bases fit TRBD1. The CDR3 length is 15 residues. Unmatched junction bases numbered 11, after V lost 6 bases and J lost 4 bases. CDR1 LGHNT and CDR2 FRNRAP come from the germline V gene. The CDR3 sequence is CASGPESGGPYGYTF. CDR3 in DNA: TGTGCTAGTGGACCGGAGTCAGGGGGACCCTATGGCTACACCTTC.

The rearrangement joins TRBV5-4 to TRBJ1-1, with D possibly TRBD1 on 5 matching bases. CDR1 and CDR2 from the germline V gene are SGHNT and YYREEE (reference sequence). The CDR3 is 16 residues long. The germline V and J ends were trimmed by 2 bases and 4 bases, with 18 bases remaining between them. In DNA, the CDR3 is TGTGCCAGCAGCTTATTTAATTGGCCGGGGGTCACTGAAGCTTTCTTT. Translation gives CASSLFNWPGVTEAFF. Drawing the rest from reference TRBV5-4 and TRBJ1-1, the complete variable domain is ETGVTQSPTHLIKTRGQQVTLRCSSQSGHNTVSWYQQALGQGPQFIFQYYREEENGRGNFPPRFSGLQFPNYSSELNVNALELDDSALYLCASSLFNWPGVTEAFFGQGTRLTVV.

The DNA for the CDR3 is TGTGCCAGCAGTGAAGAGGGACTAGCGGGAATATTGGGCTCCTACAATGAGCAGTTCTTC. It translates to CASSEEGLAGILGSYNEQFF. The J gene is TRBJ2-1, the V gene TRBV2; 13 bases agree with TRBD2. The CDR3 is 20 residues long. The trim removed 1 base at V and 0 bases at J, leaving 9 bases unmatched. Germline V lookup: CDR1 SNHLY, CDR2 FYNNEI.

The chain couples TRBV12-3 or TRBV12-4 to TRBJ1-3; D unresolved. The V end was cut by 7 bases, the J end by 0 bases, with 7 bases between. CDR3 length equals 13 residues. DNA for the CDR3: TGTGCCAGCATCCCGGGCTCTGGAAACACCATATATTTT. Translating it yields CASIPGSGNTIYF.

The chain carries TRBV30 and TRBJ2-5; TRBD1 agrees at 7 bases. V shed 2 bases, J shed 2 bases, and the junction held 2 bases outside the gene matches. CDR1 is GTSNPN and CDR2 is SVGIG in the germline V gene (reference sequence). This CDR3 is 13 amino acids long. The CDR3 DNA sequence: TGTGCCTGGAGTTTGGACAGGCAAGAGACCCAGTACTTC. Amino acid sequence: CAWSLDRQETQYF. Drawing the rest from reference TRBV30 and TRBJ2-5, the complete variable domain is SQTIHQWPATLVQPVGSPLSLECTVEGTSNPNLYWYRQAAGRGLQLLFYSVGIGQISSEVPQNLSASRPQDRQFILSSKKLLLSDSGFYLCAWSLDRQETQYFGPGTRLLVL.